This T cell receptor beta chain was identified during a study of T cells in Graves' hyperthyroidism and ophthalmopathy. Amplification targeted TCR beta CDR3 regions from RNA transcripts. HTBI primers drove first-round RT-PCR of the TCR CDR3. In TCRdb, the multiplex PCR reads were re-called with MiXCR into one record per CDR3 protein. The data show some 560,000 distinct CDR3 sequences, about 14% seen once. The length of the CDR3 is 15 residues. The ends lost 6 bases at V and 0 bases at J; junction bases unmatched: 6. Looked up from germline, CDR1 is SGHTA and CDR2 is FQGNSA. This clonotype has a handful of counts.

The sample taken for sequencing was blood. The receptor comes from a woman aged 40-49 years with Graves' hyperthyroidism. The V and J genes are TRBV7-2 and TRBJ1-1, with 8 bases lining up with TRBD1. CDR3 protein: CASREGTGMNTEAFF. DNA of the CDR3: TGTGCCAGCAGGGAGGGGACAGGCATGAACACTGAAGCTTTCTTT.